These 24 T cell receptor beta chains were sequenced from one sample in a study of cytomegalovirus exposure and HLA in healthy donors. PCR amplification relied on 60 Vbeta primers (plus 13 Jbeta primers). TCRdb's copy holds only in-frame clones and misses some; the assay was immunoSEQ multiplex PCR. This sample has tens of thousands of clones; 90% to 95% occur once, and the top ten carry approximately 2.4%. The sample taken for sequencing was PBMCs. The receptors derive from a woman aged 18-35 years in good health and CMV-seronegative.

This chain links TRBV5-4 with TRBJ2-3, with 10 positions matching TRBD2. The CDR3 length is 16 residues. V was clipped by 0 bases and J by 0 bases; unmatched bases: 1. CDR1 and CDR2 (germline): SGHNT, YYREEE (reference sequence). CDR3 residues: CASSLGLAGSTDTQYF. The CDR3 DNA follows: TGTGCCAGCAGCTTGGGACTAGCGGGCAGCACAGATACGCAGTATTTT.

The chain recombines TRBV6-1 with TRBJ2-2, with 7 bases matching TRBD2. V dropped 11 bases and J dropped 6; count of bases not matched to a gene: 12. This CDR3 contains 14 residues. Germline V gives CDR1 MNHNS, CDR2 SASEGT. The CDR3 reads CARDSQGGAGELFF. In nucleotides, the CDR3 is TGTGCCCGCGACAGCCAGGGAGGGGCCGGGGAGCTGTTTTTT.

CDR3 sequence reads: CASSLLGTGTGVVIQYF. The CDR3, as DNA: TGTGCCAGCAGTCTACTGGGGACCGGGACAGGGGTCGTCATTCAGTACTTC. This chain connects TRBV5-4 to TRBJ2-4; TRBD1 agrees at 10 bases. With 5 bases clipped from V and 9 bases from J, the junction kept 17 bases outside the gene matches. Germline values: CDR1 SGHNT, CDR2 YYREEE (reference sequence). The CDR3 is 17 amino acids. The whole variable domain, remainder taken from reference TRBV5-4 and TRBJ2-4, is ETGVTQSPTHLIKTRGQQVTLRCSSQSGHNTVSWYQQALGQGPQFIFQYYREEENGRGNFPPRFSGLQFPNYSSELNVNALELDDSALYLCASSLLGTGTGVVIQYFGAGTRLSVL.

The chain carries TRBV4-3 and TRBJ2-7; D is possibly TRBD2 (5 bases). Germline lookup yields CDR1 LGHNA and CDR2 YSLEER. The length of the CDR3 is 16 residues. Trimming took off 0 bases at V and 3 bases at J, with 15 bases between the two ends. CDR3 in DNA: TGCGCCAGCAGCCAAGATTTGGAGCGGCAGAGCTACGAGCAGTACTTC. Its translation is CASSQDLERQSYEQYF.

V is TRBV30 and J is TRBJ1-3; D gene ambiguous. CDR3 length: 12 amino acids. Looked up from germline, CDR1 is GTSNPN and CDR2 is SVGIG (reference sequence). V gave up 7 bases and J gave up 8 bases, with 15 bases separating them. The CDR3 bases are TGTGCCTCGGAGGTAGTTTTGGACACCATATATTTT. Protein: CASEVVLDTIYF.

The genes are TRBV7-6 and TRBJ2-5; D is uncertain. The assigned J gene may be wrong: the sequence end matches TRBJ2-7 better. This CDR3 region has 14 residues. Per the germline V gene, CDR1 is SGHVS and CDR2 is FNYEAQ. CDR3 sequence: CASSPKDGDYEQYF. In DNA form, the CDR3 reads TGTGCCAGCAGCCCGAAGGACGGAGACTACGAGCAGTACTTC.

The rearrangement uses TRBV6-5 and TRBJ2-7; D gene unclear. CDR1 MNHEY and CDR2 SVGAGI come from the germline V gene. Trimming took 4 bases from V and 2 from J, leaving 12 bases between them. The CDR3 totals 14 residues. Written as DNA, the CDR3 is TGTGCCAGCAGTTCTGCAGAAGTCACCTACGAGCAGTACTTC. Translated, it gives CASSSAEVTYEQYF.

The rearrangement joins TRBV5-4 to TRBJ2-3; 7 bases fit TRBD2. This CDR3 comprises 15 residues. Germline CDR1 reads SGHNT; CDR2 reads YYREEE (reference sequence). Unmatched junction bases numbered 8, after V lost 1 base and J lost 6 bases. The CDR3 loop reads CASSLRGSGHDTQYF. DNA of the CDR3: TGTGCCAGCAGCTTGAGGGGTAGCGGGCATGATACGCAGTATTTT.

This chain joins TRBV28 and TRBJ1-2, with D possibly TRBD1 on 5 matching bases. Germline V gene data show CDR1 as MDHEN and CDR2 as SYDVKM. The CDR3 is 13 amino acids. Between the trimmed V and J ends, which lost 5 bases and 5 bases, there was a span of 12 bases. The CDR3 region is CASSPHGGYGYTF. The CDR3 nucleotides are TGTGCCAGCAGTCCCCACGGGGGTTATGGCTACACCTTC.

The gene calls are TRBV29-1 and TRBJ2-1; 9 positions match TRBD2. With 5 bases clipped from V and 2 bases from J, the junction kept 4 bases outside the gene matches. The CDR3 totals 14 residues. The germline gives CDR1 SQVTM, CDR2 ANQGSEA. The CDR3 DNA sequence: TGCAGCGTTCGACTAGCGGATACCTACAATGAGCAGTTCTTC. This codes for CSVRLADTYNEQFF.

The chain uses TRBV19 and TRBJ2-1, with 8 bases aligning to TRBD2. V was pared by 9 bases and J by 3 bases, with 13 bases of the junction left unmatched. Germline lookup yields CDR1 LNHDA and CDR2 SQIVND (reference sequence). The CDR3 contains 16 residues. Here the CDR3 DNA reads TGTGCCAGCGAACGAACCTCCGGGACTAGCTACAATGAGCAGTTCTTC. The encoded protein is CASERTSGTSYNEQFF. The full variable domain, with the rest looked up from reference TRBV19 and TRBJ2-1, is DGGITQSPKYLFRKEGQNVTLSCEQNLNHDAMYWYRQDPGQGLRLIYYSQIVNDFQKGDIAEGYSVSREKKESFPLTVTSAQKNPTAFYLCASERTSGTSYNEQFFGPGTRLTVL.

The chain couples TRBV6-6 to TRBJ2-5; D may be TRBD1 (5 bases). V gave up 1 base and J gave up 5 bases, with 11 bases separating them. This CDR3 contains 14 residues. Germline V gene sequence: CDR1 MNHNY, CDR2 SVGAGI (reference sequence). The CDR3 loop reads CASSYLNPGETQYF. In DNA form, the CDR3 reads TGTGCCAGCAGTTACTTGAACCCAGGGGAGACCCAGTACTTC.

The chain links TRBV4-1 to TRBJ2-2; D unresolved. This CDR3 region has 12 residues. V dropped 3 bases and J dropped 7 bases, with 6 bases sitting between them. In germline, CDR1 is MGHRA, CDR2 YSYEKL. This CDR3 is CASSQRGGELFF. The CDR3 bases are TGCGCCAGCAGCCAGCGCGGCGGGGAGCTGTTTTTT.

V and J are TRBV12-5 and TRBJ1-2; TRBD1 aligns across 9 bases. CDR1 is LGHNT, CDR2 FRNRAP, per germline. The trim removed 5 bases at V and 6 bases at J, leaving 7 bases unmatched. This CDR3 spans 14 amino acids. CDR3 region: CASGRTGDGDGYTF. The CDR3 DNA sequence: TGTGCTAGTGGTCGGACAGGGGATGGGGATGGCTACACCTTC. Looking up the rest from reference TRBV12-5 and TRBJ1-2 gives the full variable domain: DARVTQTPRHKVTEMGQEVTMRCQPILGHNTVFWYRQTMMQGLELLAYFRNRAPLDDSGMPKDRFSAEMPDATLATLKIQPSEPRDSAVYFCASGRTGDGDGYTFGSGTRLTVV.

The chain is built from TRBV5-1 and TRBJ2-7; TRBD1 matches at 10 bases. This CDR3 comprises 15 residues. J was trimmed by 2 bases and V by 1 base; bases with no gene match: 3. CDR1 and CDR2 (germline): SGHRS, YFSETQ. CDR3 amino acids: CASSLWDRGPYEQYF. The CDR3 region has the DNA TGCGCCAGCAGCTTGTGGGACAGGGGTCCCTACGAGCAGTACTTC.

This sequence joins TRBV4-2 and TRBJ2-7, with TRBD2 matching 14 bases. CDR1 and CDR2 (germline): LGHNA, YNFKEQ. The V segment lost 1 base and the J segment 3 bases; nucleotides outside the gene matches: 2. The CDR3 is made up of 16 amino acids. The CDR3 protein is CASSQGLAGGIYEQYF. The CDR3 nucleotides read TGTGCCAGCAGCCAAGGACTAGCGGGAGGGATCTACGAGCAGTACTTC.

As regards this clone: Its ends do not fully match the called genes, so a read error is possible. Here the CDR3 DNA reads TGTTCCAGCAGCTTAGTCCGAGATACGCAGTATTTT. Residues: CSSSLVRDTQYF. The chain is built from TRBV7-9 and TRBJ2-3; D gene uncertain. The CDR3 contains 12 residues. Looked up from germline, CDR1 is SEHNR and CDR2 is FQNEAQ (reference sequence). Drawing the rest from reference TRBV7-9 and TRBJ2-3, the complete variable domain is DTGVSQNPRHKITKRGQNVTFRCDPISEHNRLYWYRQTLGQGPEFLTYFQNEAQLEKSRLLSDRFSAERPKGSFSTLEIQRTEQGDSAMYLCSSSLVRDTQYFGPGTRLTVL.

The gene calls are TRBV20-1 and TRBJ2-1, with TRBD2 identical over 10 bases. The CDR3 spans 11 residues. The trim removed 6 bases at V and 16 bases at J, leaving 9 bases unmatched. Germline V gives CDR1 DFQATT, CDR2 SNEGSKA (reference sequence). CDR3 loop: CSAEREGLRFF. CDR3 nucleotides: TGCAGTGCGGAGCGGGAGGGCCTCCGTTTCTTC.

This rearrangement joins TRBV7-3 to TRBJ2-1; 9 positions agree with TRBD2. The CDR3 loop spans 17 amino acids. In germline, CDR1 is SGHTA, CDR2 FQGTGA. Losses at the gene ends were 1 base for V and 0 bases for J; bases not matched to a gene: 4. CDR3 sequence (DNA): TGTGCCAGCAGCTTAAGTGGGACTAGCCGCTCCTACAATGAGCAGTTCTTC. Translated: CASSLSGTSRSYNEQFF.

The rearrangement joins TRBV4-1 to TRBJ2-2, with D perhaps TRBD1 (5 bases). CDR1 is MGHRA, CDR2 YSYEKL, per germline. The CDR3 spans 15 residues. The V end was cut by 3 bases, the J end by 1 base, with 9 bases between. The CDR3 region has the DNA TGCGCCAGCAGCCATCCCGACAGGAACACCGGGGAGCTGTTTTTT. It translates to CASSHPDRNTGELFF.

CDR3 coding DNA: TGTGCCAGCAGTGACAGACTTACCATCTCTGGGGCCAACGTCCTGACTTTC. Translation gives CASSDRLTISGANVLTF. This rearrangement joins TRBV27 to TRBJ2-6; D may be TRBD1 (5 bases). The CDR3 has 17 residues. Germline V gives CDR1 MNHEY, CDR2 SMNVEV (reference sequence). The V gene lost 5 bases and the J gene lost 0 bases, with 14 bases spanning the gap. Together with reference TRBV27 and TRBJ2-6, the CDR3 gives the full variable domain: EAQVTQNPRYLITVTGKKLTVTCSQNMNHEYMSWYRQDPGLGLRQIYYSMNVEVTDKGDVPEGYKVSRKEKRNFPLILESPSPNQTSLYFCASSDRLTISGANVLTFGAGSRLTVL.

This chain uses TRBV5-5 with TRBJ2-7, with 7 bases aligning to TRBD2. The junction had 4 bases not matched to a gene; V was cut back by 0 bases and J by 4 bases. In germline, CDR1 is SGHKS, CDR2 YYEKEE (reference sequence). This CDR3 region has 14 residues. CDR3 amino acids: CASSLAGLQYEQYF. The CDR3, as DNA: TGTGCCAGCAGCTTGGCGGGACTACAATACGAGCAGTACTTC.

Here the CDR3 DNA reads TGTGCCATCAGACCGGGACAGCGACAAGAGACCCAGTACTTC. It encodes CAIRPGQRQETQYF. The rearrangement uses TRBV10-3 and TRBJ2-5; 7 bases are shared with TRBD1. Germline V CDR1 and CDR2: ENHRY, SYGVKD. The V segment lost 6 bases and the J segment 2 bases; nucleotides outside the gene matches: 6. CDR3 length: 14 residues.

The chain recombines TRBV4-2 with TRBJ2-1; 8 bases map to TRBD2. The length of the CDR3 is 15 residues. From germline, CDR1 is LGHNA and CDR2 YNFKEQ. With 0 bases clipped from V and 10 bases from J, the junction kept 8 bases outside the gene matches. This chain's CDR3 is CASSQEGSGIREQFF. DNA of the CDR3: TGTGCCAGCAGCCAAGAGGGTAGCGGGATTCGGGAGCAGTTCTTC.